Following are 26 T cell receptor beta chains from one sample sequenced in a study of human T cells and chemical hapten exposure. Indicated time point: patch test 3, about 24 weeks after DPC sensitization. Treatment: therapeutic diphenylcyclopropenone sensitization with weekly scalp DPC. TCRdb re-analysed the RACE reads in MiXCR, keeping a single row per CDR3 protein. The sample has roughly 90,000 distinct CDR3 sequences; roughly a tenth are singletons. Sample: whole blood, taken in connection with sensitization to the hapten diphenylcyclopropenone (DPC). These receptor sequences come from a woman in her twenties or thirties with alopecia areata. Some clones in this sample may be carry-over from other donors' samples.

Concerning this clonotype itself: A much bigger clone sits one base away, suggesting this may be a read error. The chain couples TRBV30 to TRBJ2-7; D unresolved. The CDR3 runs to 10 residues. Per germline, CDR1 GTSNPN and CDR2 SVGIG (reference sequence). The CDR3 loop reads CARSVYEQYV. The CDR3 coding sequence is TGTGCCCGGAGTGTTTACGAGCAGTACGTC.

This chain uses TRBV18 with TRBJ2-2, with 12 bases aligning to TRBD2. The J segment lost 7 bases and the V segment lost 4 bases, leaving 13 bases of the junction unmatched. The CDR3 is 18 amino acids. Germline CDR1 reads KGHSH; CDR2 reads LQKENI. Here the CDR3 reads CASSQGLAGLSGDGELFF. For the CDR3, the DNA is TGTGCCAGCTCACAGGGACTAGCGGGCCTCTCCGGAGACGGGGAGCTGTTTTTT.

V gene TRBV12-3 or TRBV12-4 combines with J gene TRBJ2-2; no clear D gene. The germline V and J ends were trimmed by 8 bases and 3 bases, with 10 bases remaining between them. This CDR3 has 13 amino acids. The CDR3 sequence: CASSVFYTGELFF. Written as DNA, the CDR3 is TGTGCCAGCTCTGTCTTTTACACCGGGGAGCTGTTTTTT.

This clonotype was detected many times. The rearrangement joins TRBV12-5 to TRBJ2-5, with 9 bases that match TRBD1. CDR1 is LGHNT, CDR2 FRNRAP, per germline. The J segment lost 2 bases and the V segment lost 5 bases, leaving 3 bases of the junction unmatched. This CDR3 has 14 residues. In nucleotides, the CDR3 is TGTGCTAGTGGTCAAGGGACAGGGCAAGAGACCCAGTACTTC. As protein: CASGQGTGQETQYF.

The chain carries TRBV4-2 and TRBJ1-2, with unresolved D. Trimming pared 1 base from V and 2 bases from J, leaving 14 bases between. CDR1 is LGHNA and CDR2 is YNFKEQ in the germline V gene. This CDR3 is 16 amino acids long. CDR3 in DNA: TGTGCCAGCAGCCAAGGGGCCGCGTCAGAAAACTATGGCTACACCTTC. Translation: CASSQGAASENYGYTF.

This clonotype was recorded many times. This chain connects TRBV29-1 to TRBJ2-2, with D unresolved. The V gene's germline CDR1 is SQVTM and CDR2 ANQGSEA. This CDR3 spans 13 amino acids. The V end lost 4 bases, the J end lost 3 bases, and 9 bases lay between the germline ends. CDR3 nucleotide sequence: TGCAGCGTTGGACGGGTGGACACCGGGGAGCTGTTTTTT. Its translation is CSVGRVDTGELFF.

Comment on this clonotype: The junction does not match germline at one end; this may be a read error. The chain employs TRBV7-7 and TRBJ2-7; D remains ambiguous. Germline CDR1 is SSHAT and CDR2 is FNYEAQ (reference sequence). The CDR3 extends over 13 amino acids. CDR3 sequence (DNA): TGTGCTAGCAGCTCGGACGCTTTGGGGGAGCAGTACTTC. Encoded protein: CASSSDALGEQYF.

The genes are TRBV7-6 and TRBJ2-1; D is tentatively TRBD1 or TRBD2 (5 bases each). V gave up 5 bases and J gave up 4 bases, with 18 bases separating them. The CDR3 has 16 residues. CDR1 and CDR2 from the germline V gene are SGHVS and FNYEAQ. The CDR3 bases are TGTGCCAGCAGCCACTTAAGGGGTGGGGGATACAATGAGCAGTTCTTC. It translates to CASSHLRGGGYNEQFF.

In this sample, this clonotype turned up many times. This chain links TRBV20-1 with TRBJ2-1, with D maybe TRBD2 (5 bases). CDR3 length: 15 amino acids. Trimming stripped 0 bases from V and 7 bases from J, with 16 bases between. Germline CDR1 and CDR2: DFQATT and SNEGSKA (reference sequence). In nucleotides, the CDR3 is TGCAGTGCTAGAGATCGGGCGGGTTGGAGGAATGAGCAGTTCTTC. The encoded protein is CSARDRAGWRNEQFF.

The chain joins TRBV2 to TRBJ1-1; 7 bases agree with TRBD1. The CDR3 is 14 amino acids. J lost 2 bases, V lost 11 bases, and 11 bases had no gene match. From germline, CDR1 is SNHLY and CDR2 FYNNEI. CDR3 amino acids: CASTKDRANTEAFF. The CDR3 DNA reads as TGTGCCTCTACTAAAGACAGGGCTAACACTGAAGCTTTCTTT.

This chain links TRBV20-1 with TRBJ1-6, with D unclear. Trimming stripped 5 bases from V and 7 bases from J, with 12 bases between. Germline assignment: CDR1 DFQATT and CDR2 SNEGSKA (reference sequence). This CDR3 comprises 13 residues. CDR3 sequence (DNA): TGCAGTGCTTCCAAGGCAGCCAATTCACCCCTCCACTTT. Protein sequence: CSASKAANSPLHF.

This clonotype was seen ten or more times. The CDR3 nucleotides read TGTGCCAGCATGCTAGCGGGGAGAACTAGCACAGATACGCAGTATTTT. Residues: CASMLAGRTSTDTQYF. V usage is TRBV12-3 or TRBV12-4 and J usage is TRBJ2-3, with 9 bases fitting TRBD2. The CDR3 has 16 amino acids. Losses at the gene ends were 7 bases for V and 0 bases for J; bases not matched to a gene: 8.

This clonotype has at least ten counts. This rearrangement joins TRBV28 to TRBJ1-1; D is unclear. The V end lost 2 bases, the J end lost 6 bases, and 13 bases lay between the germline ends. This CDR3 is 14 amino acids long. Germline V gene data show CDR1 as MDHEN and CDR2 as SYDVKM. CDR3 sequence (DNA): TGTGCCAGCAGTTTACCTCGCGGTTACGCTGAAGCTTTCTTT. It specifies CASSLPRGYAEAFF.

This clonotype was detected only a few times. The gene calls are TRBV6-2 or TRBV6-3 and TRBJ2-1, with TRBD2 matching over 8 bases. V lost 7 bases, J lost 4 bases, and 18 bases stayed unmatched. CDR3 length equals 18 residues. Germline values: CDR1 MNHEY, CDR2 SVGEGT. The CDR3 protein is CASIIGSGTSRLYNEQFF. In DNA, the CDR3 is TGTGCCAGCATTATTGGTAGCGGGACCTCCCGATTATACAATGAGCAGTTCTTC.

V and J are TRBV15 and TRBJ2-4; D ambiguous. Germline CDR1 is LNHNV and CDR2 is YYDKDF (reference sequence). V was shortened by 0 bases and J by 6 bases, with 9 bases between the two germline ends. The CDR3 consists of 14 residues. CDR3 bases: TGTGCCACCAGCAGAGACATCATGGTAAACATTCAGTACTTC. As protein: CATSRDIMVNIQYF.

This clonotype was seen many times. This chain connects TRBV11-2 to TRBJ1-1; a possible D gene is TRBD1 (6 bases). The germline CDR1 and CDR2 sequences are SGHAT and FQNNGV. CDR3 length: 17 residues. The germline V and J ends were trimmed by 1 base and 1 base, with 16 bases remaining between them. For the CDR3, the DNA is TGTGCCAGCAGCTTAGCGGACAGCTCCTACCAGAACACTGAAGCTTTCTTT. Translation: CASSLADSSYQNTEAFF.

The sample holds many counts of this clonotype. This chain connects TRBV24-1 to TRBJ2-6, with D maybe TRBD1 (6 bases). Trimming cost V 5 bases and J 2 bases, with 12 bases left between them. This CDR3 has 16 residues. CDR1 KGHDR and CDR2 SFDVKD come from the germline V gene. CDR3: CATSADNRAGANVLTF. The CDR3 nucleotides read TGTGCCACCAGTGCCGACAACAGGGCTGGGGCCAACGTCCTGACTTTC.

This clonotype was observed a single time. V gene TRBV6-2 or TRBV6-3 combines with J gene TRBJ2-1, with 10 bases fitting TRBD2. The CDR3 has 15 amino acids. CDR1 and CDR2 from the germline V gene are MNHEY and SVGEGT. The trim removed 7 bases at V and 9 bases at J, leaving 12 bases unmatched. CDR3 protein: CASNPPGLARSEQFF. Written as DNA, the CDR3 is TGTGCCAGCAACCCTCCGGGACTAGCGAGGAGTGAGCAGTTCTTC.

The V gene is TRBV4-2, the J gene TRBJ2-3, with 9 bases fitting TRBD2. CDR3 length equals 15 residues. CDR1 LGHNA and CDR2 YNFKEQ come from the germline V gene. V shed 0 bases and J 4 bases; nucleotides not matched to a gene: 2. This chain's CDR3 is CASSQEAGGPDTQYF. Written as DNA, the CDR3 is TGTGCCAGCAGCCAAGAGGCGGGAGGGCCAGATACGCAGTATTTT.

This clonotype was observed many times. The chain combines TRBV12-3 or TRBV12-4 with TRBJ1-5; 8 nucleotides match TRBD1. This CDR3 comprises 14 residues. Germline trimming cut 5 bases from V and 6 bases from J; bases unmatched to any gene: 6. The CDR3 sequence: CASSPGQGIQPQHF. CDR3 nucleotides: TGTGCCAGCAGTCCCGGACAGGGCATTCAGCCCCAGCATTTT.

The chain links TRBV24-1 to TRBJ1-1; possible D gene TRBD1, 5 bases. Trimming cost V 3 bases and J 6 bases, with 13 bases left between them. CDR1 and CDR2 from the germline V gene are KGHDR and SFDVKD. This CDR3 contains 14 residues. For the CDR3, the DNA is TGTGCCACCAGTGATCCTGGCGTGGGGGCTGAAGCTTTCTTT. This codes for CATSDPGVGAEAFF.

The chain employs TRBV3-1 and TRBJ2-2, with D perhaps TRBD1 (7 bases). Germline V gives CDR1 LGHDT, CDR2 YNNKEL (reference sequence). Trimming removed 5 bases from V and 5 bases from J, with 15 bases in between. CDR3 length equals 15 residues. The chain's CDR3 is CASSFRQGGTGELFF. The CDR3 DNA reads as TGTGCCAGCAGCTTTCGACAGGGAGGTACCGGGGAGCTGTTTTTT.

The chain has TRBV6-6 and TRBJ2-2; TRBD1 is a possible D gene (5 bases). Between the trimmed V and J ends, which lost 2 bases and 1 base, there was a span of 8 bases. This CDR3 spans 15 amino acids. Germline V gene sequence: CDR1 MNHNY, CDR2 SVGAGI (reference sequence). CDR3 sequence (DNA): TGTGCCAGCAGTTACGAGACAGAGAACACCGGGGAGCTGTTTTTT. Its protein is CASSYETENTGELFF.

This clonotype was seen a handful of times. V usage is TRBV6-1 and J usage is TRBJ2-5; no definite D call. This CDR3 is 12 amino acids long. Germline CDR1 MNHNS, CDR2 SASEGT. V lost 8 bases, J lost 5 bases, and 12 bases lay in between. Here the CDR3 DNA reads TGTGCCAGCGTAAGGCCCCCCGAGACCCAGTACTTC. It specifies CASVRPPETQYF.

This clonotype was picked up a small number of times. The V gene is TRBV20-1, the J gene TRBJ2-1, with a weak D call TRBD1 (6 bases). CDR3 size: 14 residues. The ends were cut back, 5 bases at V and 2 bases at J, with 13 bases in the middle. From germline, CDR1 is DFQATT and CDR2 SNEGSKA (reference sequence). CDR3 in DNA: TGCAGTGCTTCCAGGGGCTCGCCCTACAATGAGCAGTTCTTC. It encodes CSASRGSPYNEQFF.

The sample holds a few counts of this clonotype. The chain uses TRBV20-1 and TRBJ2-5; possible D gene TRBD2, 6 bases. The CDR3 is 15 amino acids. Looked up from germline, CDR1 is DFQATT and CDR2 is SNEGSKA (reference sequence). Trimming cost V 2 bases and J 9 bases, with 22 bases left between them. The CDR3 DNA sequence: TGCAGTGCTAGATCTGAGGGGACTTCCTCCACTTCCCAGTACTTC. The encoded protein is CSARSEGTSSTSQYF.